The T cell receptor (beta chain) described here comes from a study of T cell responses to AZD1222 COVID-19 vaccine. Study outcomes and limitations: Spike-specific TCRs gained breadth and depth after people received two AZD1222 doses. Repertoire sampling occurred only after the peak T cell response. Donors were largely white British and mainly female; clonal diversity was possibly underestimated. Seropositive AZD1222 recipients at baseline numbered only 6 or 7.

Data came from immunoSEQ multiplex PCR; TCRdb stores just in-frame clones and leaves some out. Counted here are fewer than 110,000 clones, just over 85% occurring once; the ten biggest clones make up about 1.5%. The CDR3 sequence is 16 residues long. The V gene end was trimmed by 2 bases and the J gene end by 5 bases; junction bases not matched to a gene: 4. The V gene's germline CDR1 is SGHRS and CDR2 YFSETQ. Worth noting for this clone: The antigen remains unidentified.

Here the sequenced sample was peripheral blood, taken on day 0 of AZD1222 vaccination. V gene TRBV5-1 combines with J gene TRBJ1-6, with 10 bases identical to TRBD1. The source is an adult in good health. The CDR3 reads CASSLTGTGDNSPLHF. The CDR3 bases are TGCGCCAGCAGCTTAACCGGGACAGGGGATAATTCACCCCTCCACTTT.